The next 24 T cell receptor beta chains were all read from a single sample in a study of blood T cells in healthy people across ages. The use of a sample-barcoded 5' primer and a J-beta primer mix characterized a second PCR of roughly 6 to 11 cycles. TCRdb re-called the 5' RACE reads with MiXCR, one entry per CDR3 protein. The sample lists about 2 million distinct CDR3 sequences; around half were seen once. What was sequenced was blood. These receptors all stem from a woman aged 40 to 50 in good health.

The chain combines TRBV3-1 with TRBJ2-7; D is perhaps TRBD2 (6 bases). The CDR3 has 15 amino acids. Germline loops: CDR1 LGHDT, CDR2 YNNKEL (reference sequence). V lost 3 bases, J lost 2 bases, and 14 bases lay in between. CDR3 nucleotides: TGTGCCAGCAGCCAGGTACGGGACTCCACCTACGAGCAGTACTTC. Protein sequence: CASSQVRDSTYEQYF.

The rearrangement joins TRBV20-1 to TRBJ2-7; tentatively, D is TRBD1 (5 bases). Judging by the DNA end, TRBJ2-5 fits better; the J call may be wrong. Germline values: CDR1 DFQATT, CDR2 SNEGSKA (reference sequence). The CDR3 extends over 13 amino acids. The CDR3 sequence is CSARLWGRETQYF. DNA for the CDR3: TGCAGTGCTAGACTTTGGGGCCGGGAGACCCAGTACTTC.

V and J are TRBV27 and TRBJ2-1; maybe TRBD1 (5 bases). The CDR3 totals 15 residues. The germline gives CDR1 MNHEY, CDR2 SMNVEV (reference sequence). V was pared by 3 bases and J by 1 base, with 10 bases between. This CDR3 reads CASSFTQGSYNEQFF. In nucleotides, the CDR3 is TGTGCCAGCAGTTTCACCCAGGGTTCCTACAATGAGCAGTTCTTC.

Remarks on this clonotype: A much more abundant neighbour one base away suggests this may be a read error. This chain joins TRBV20-1 and TRBJ2-1, with D possibly TRBD1 on 5 matching bases. The CDR3 loop spans 11 amino acids. V lost 8 bases and J 8 bases, leaving 13 bases between the germline ends. Germline assignment: CDR1 DFQATT and CDR2 SNEGSKA (reference sequence). The CDR3 DNA reads TGCAGTAACAGGCGGTACGATGAGCAGTTCTTC. Its protein product is CSNRRYDEQFF.

This clonotype turned up a few times. CDR3 coding DNA: TGTGCCAGCAGGCCCTACAGGGACGGTCACAATGAGCAGTTCTTC. This translates into CASRPYRDGHNEQFF. This chain joins TRBV7-9 and TRBJ2-1, with D tentatively TRBD1 (6 bases). The CDR3 is made up of 15 amino acids. Germline V gene sequence: CDR1 SEHNR, CDR2 FQNEAQ (reference sequence). V dropped 6 bases and J dropped 5 bases, with 17 bases sitting between them.

Only a few counts were recorded for this clonotype. V and J are TRBV9 and TRBJ2-5, with TRBD2 matching 7 bases. J was trimmed by 2 bases and V by 3 bases; bases with no gene match: 10. This CDR3 contains 16 residues. Per germline, CDR1 SGDLS and CDR2 YYNGEE. In DNA form, the CDR3 reads TGTGCCAGCAGCGGGAGGAAGCGGGGAACTCAAGAGACCCAGTACTTC. Translating it yields CASSGRKRGTQETQYF.

About this clonotype itself: Since a much larger clone is just one base distant, this may be a read error. This chain connects TRBV29-1 to TRBJ2-4; 9 nucleotides align to TRBD1. Germline V gives CDR1 SQVTM, CDR2 ANQGSEA. This CDR3 comprises 12 residues. V gave up 6 bases and J gave up 9 bases; unmatched junction bases: 6. In nucleotides, the CDR3 is TGCAGCGTAGAGAAGACAGGGGGCATTCAGTACTTC. This sequence encodes CSVEKTGGIQYF.

The chain uses TRBV7-9 and TRBJ1-5; a weak D match, TRBD1 (6 bases). Per the germline V gene, CDR1 is SEHNR and CDR2 is FQNEAQ (reference sequence). Trimming left V 8 bases short and J 2 bases short, with 13 bases between. The CDR3 spans 14 residues. The CDR3 loop reads CASCIGGGNQPQHF. As DNA, the CDR3 is TGTGCCAGCTGTATTGGGGGCGGCAATCAGCCCCAGCATTTT.

This rearrangement joins TRBV28 to TRBJ1-2; 9 positions match TRBD1. Germline CDR1 and CDR2: MDHEN and SYDVKM. V lost 8 bases, J lost 2 bases, and 3 bases stayed unmatched. This CDR3 region has 13 residues. CDR3 protein: CASLQGANYGYTF. The CDR3 nucleotides are TGTGCCAGCTTACAGGGGGCGAACTATGGCTACACCTTC.

The chain has TRBV7-8 and TRBJ2-5, with D perhaps matching TRBD1 (5 bases). Germline V lookup: CDR1 SGHVS, CDR2 FQNEAQ. V dropped 1 base and J dropped 0 bases, with 12 bases sitting between them. The CDR3 consists of 16 residues. This chain's CDR3 is CASSLGRQKYQETQYF. CDR3 bases: TGTGCCAGCAGCTTAGGACGACAGAAATACCAAGAGACCCAGTACTTC.

This chain uses TRBV4-2 with TRBJ2-2; D gene uncertain. Germline CDR1 reads LGHNA; CDR2 reads YNFKEQ. This CDR3 spans 11 amino acids. The V end lost 5 bases, the J end lost 6 bases, and 4 bases lay between the germline ends. CDR3 loop: CASSGAGELFF. The CDR3 DNA is TGTGCCAGCAGCGGAGCCGGGGAGCTGTTTTTT.

This chain joins TRBV7-2 and TRBJ2-1; D perhaps matches TRBD2 (6 bases). CDR1 and CDR2 from the germline V gene are SGHTA and FQGNSA. The CDR3 contains 14 residues. The V end was cut by 4 bases, the J end by 4 bases, with 11 bases between. The CDR3 nucleotides are TGTGCCAGCAGCTCCCCTAGCGCTTACAATGAGCAGTTCTTC. It codes for CASSSPSAYNEQFF.

The gene calls are TRBV7-9 and TRBJ1-2; D is unresolved. Germline V gene sequence: CDR1 SEHNR, CDR2 FQNEAQ (reference sequence). This CDR3 region has 13 residues. Deletions cut 5 bases from V and 3 bases from J, with 10 bases between. The CDR3 nucleotides read TGTGCCAGCAGCCAAGGGAAGTACTATGGCTACACCTTC. This gives the protein CASSQGKYYGYTF. The full variable domain, in which reference TRBV7-9 and TRBJ1-2 provide the parts outside the CDR3, is DTGVSQNPRHKITKRGQNVTFRCDPISEHNRLYWYRQTLGQGPEFLTYFQNEAQLEKSRLLSDRFSAERPKGSFSTLEIQRTEQGDSAMYLCASSQGKYYGYTFGSGTRLTVV.

This clonotype has just one count. The rearrangement links TRBV4-1 to TRBJ2-3; the D is unclear. The CDR3 loop spans 17 amino acids. Germline values: CDR1 MGHRA, CDR2 YSYEKL. V lost 1 base, J lost 1 base, and 15 bases lay in between. The CDR3 protein is CASSQAWIEPGTDTQYF. CDR3 nucleotide sequence: TGCGCCAGCAGCCAAGCTTGGATCGAACCGGGCACAGATACGCAGTATTTT.

The count of this clonotype is one. This chain connects TRBV2 to TRBJ2-4, with 12 bases that match TRBD2. Germline V gives CDR1 SNHLY, CDR2 FYNNEI. The V gene end was trimmed by 7 bases and the J gene end by 15 bases; junction bases not matched to a gene: 10. CDR3 size: 13 residues. CDR3 sequence: CASIRLAGGASYF. The CDR3 coding sequence is TGTGCCAGCATTCGTCTAGCGGGGGGGGCATCGTACTTC.

The chain carries TRBV4-1 and TRBJ2-3; the D gene is possibly TRBD1 (5 bases). V was cut by 0 bases and J by 1 base, with 14 bases left in between. The CDR3 covers 17 residues. The germline gives CDR1 MGHRA, CDR2 YSYEKL. CDR3: CASSQDGTGSGTDTQYF. As DNA, the CDR3 is TGCGCCAGCAGCCAAGATGGTACAGGCTCGGGCACAGATACGCAGTATTTT.

This clonotype was counted only a few times. The chain uses TRBV7-9 and TRBJ2-1; D unclear. Trimming pared 4 bases from V and 12 bases from J, leaving 16 bases between. Germline lookup yields CDR1 SEHNR and CDR2 FQNEAQ (reference sequence). The CDR3 covers 13 residues. The CDR3 protein is CASSSDRFGVQFF. CDR3 DNA: TGTGCCAGCAGCTCCGACCGATTTGGCGTGCAGTTCTTC.

The chain links TRBV11-2 to TRBJ2-5; weak D call: TRBD2 (5 bases). The V end was cut by 10 bases, the J end by 5 bases, with 11 bases between. CDR1 SGHAT and CDR2 FQNNGV come from the germline V gene. CDR3 size: 11 residues. The CDR3 here is CATVKRETQYF. The DNA of the CDR3 is TGTGCCACGGTCAAGCGGGAGACCCAGTACTTC.

This clonotype was seen only a few times. The chain has TRBV7-2 and TRBJ2-7, with TRBD1 matching over 9 bases. The germline gives CDR1 SGHTA, CDR2 FQGNSA. The CDR3 contains 13 residues. The V gene end was trimmed by 4 bases and the J gene end by 6 bases; junction bases not matched to a gene: 4. CDR3 protein: CASSWTGDREQYF. CDR3 DNA sequence: TGTGCCAGCAGCTGGACAGGGGACCGCGAGCAGTACTTC.

The V and J genes are TRBV6-2 or TRBV6-3 and TRBJ2-1; 7 bases agree with TRBD2. CDR3 length equals 20 residues. Germline CDR1 MNHEY, CDR2 SVGEGT. Trimming cost V 7 bases and J 4 bases; bases outside gene matches: 25. The CDR3 nucleotides are TGTGCCAGCACCCAGCCGGGACGCCCCGTCGGGGACTATCGTTACAATGAGCAGTTCTTC. This gives the protein CASTQPGRPVGDYRYNEQFF.

This clonotype appeared a single time. The V and J genes are TRBV9 and TRBJ2-1; D is possibly TRBD2 (6 bases). The CDR3 extends over 14 amino acids. Germline values: CDR1 SGDLS, CDR2 YYNGEE. Trimming pared 0 bases from V and 5 bases from J, leaving 9 bases between. DNA for the CDR3: TGTGCCAGCAGCGTAGGGGGCGGGAACAATGAGCAGTTCTTC. It codes for CASSVGGGNNEQFF. Full variable domain (missing parts from reference TRBV9 and TRBJ2-1): DSGVTQTPKHLITATGQRVTLRCSPRSGDLSVYWYQQSLDQGLQFLIQYYNGEERAKGNILERFSAQQFPDLHSELNLSSLELGDSALYFCASSVGGGNNEQFFGPGTRLTVL.

This chain joins TRBV7-2 and TRBJ2-3; a possible D gene is TRBD2 (6 bases). The CDR3 is 16 residues long. The germline V gene has CDR1 SGHTA and CDR2 FQGNSA. Trimming removed 5 bases at V and 2 bases at J, with 17 bases between. The chain's CDR3 is CASSLLGDCVTDTQYF. In nucleotides, the CDR3 is TGTGCCAGCAGCCTATTAGGGGACTGCGTCACAGATACGCAGTATTTT. Using reference TRBV7-2 and TRBJ2-3 for the parts outside the CDR3, the full variable domain is GAGVSQSPSNKVTEKGKDVELRCDPISGHTALYWYRQSLGQGLEFLIYFQGNSAPDKSGLPSDRFSAERTGGSVSTLTIQRTQQEDSAVYLCASSLLGDCVTDTQYFGPGTRLTVL.

This clonotype was detected a few times. The chain uses TRBV20-1 and TRBJ2-5, with no clear D. The CDR3 sequence is 11 residues long. CDR1 is DFQATT, CDR2 SNEGSKA, per germline (reference sequence). V was shortened by 5 bases and J by 0 bases, with 4 bases between the two germline ends. This CDR3 is CSAQYQETQYF. CDR3 nucleotides: TGCAGTGCTCAGTACCAAGAGACCCAGTACTTC.

This clonotype has a handful of counts. The CDR3 reads CASSQESTSGGNNEQFF. CDR3 sequence (DNA): TGTGCCAGCAGCCAAGAGAGCACTAGCGGGGGAAACAATGAGCAGTTCTTC. This rearrangement joins TRBV3-1 to TRBJ2-1, with 11 bases lining up with TRBD2. CDR1 and CDR2 (germline): LGHDT, YNNKEL (reference sequence). This CDR3 comprises 17 residues. V gave up 0 bases and J gave up 5 bases; unmatched junction bases: 6.